The rows below give T cell receptor beta chains drawn from one sample of a study of cytomegalovirus exposure and HLA in healthy donors. Some clones are missing from TCRdb's copy, which holds only in-frame ones; the method was immunoSEQ multiplex PCR. The sample gives fewer than 200,000 clones, roughly 80% of which show up once; more than 3% is in the top ten. Input material: PBMCs. The receptors shown here come from a man aged 25 to 40 in good health and CMV-seropositive. Both conserved end residues are part of each CDR3.

J gene	V gene	CDR3 protein
TRBJ2-7	TRBV7-3	CASSLAGGYEQYF
TRBJ1-1	TRBV9	CASSGGLFGTEAFF
TRBJ2-7	TRBV6-5	CASKGLSDYEQYF
TRBJ2-2	TRBV27	CASSLQENTGELFF
TRBJ1-4	TRBV5-1	CASSLTGLPNEKLFF
TRBJ1-3	TRBV6-5	CASSTGTRGNTIYF
TRBJ2-7	TRBV6-6	CASGTGTGYDYEQYF
TRBJ1-2	TRBV21-1	CASLCRGPNGYTF
TRBJ2-7	TRBV18	CASSRGTGNYEQYF
TRBJ2-1	TRBV25-1	CASSASNEQFF
TRBJ2-7	TRBV6-5	CASGRAGPYEQYF
TRBJ2-2	TRBV5-6	CASRPTSGGANTGELFF
TRBJ2-1	TRBV4-3	CASSQEGLAGTYNEQFF
TRBJ2-2	TRBV6-4	CASSESGGTGELFF
TRBJ2-1	TRBV12-5	CASGLVVKQNDEQFF
TRBJ2-3	TRBV2	CASSDISTDTQYF
TRBJ1-4	TRBV10-3	CATQAGPTNEKLFF
TRBJ2-3	TRBV30	CAWSVAGRVGAQYF
TRBJ2-5	TRBV27	CASSQSGEETQYF
TRBJ2-7	TRBV2	CASRPGRDYEQYF
TRBJ1-5	TRBV21-1	CASSKFNSNSNQPQHF
TRBJ2-7	TRBV27	CASSLRGGGASEQYF
TRBJ1-2	TRBV9	CASSVARGTGGAPSGYTF
TRBJ2-3	TRBV6-4	CASSEGLAGGLDTQYF
TRBJ2-3	TRBV2	CASSDRVITDTQYF
TRBJ2-7	TRBV7-9	CASSPYRTGGAEQYF
TRBJ1-6	TRBV4-1	CASSQGGETNNSPLHF
TRBJ2-7	TRBV18	CASSPQQGTSYEQYF
TRBJ2-3	TRBV7-9	CASSLERRSTDTQYF
TRBJ1-3	TRBV4-1	CASSHRQGSGNTIYF
TRBJ2-1	TRBV29-1	CSAPTGRGQFF
TRBJ2-5	TRBV4-3	CASSRDSTPRETQYF
TRBJ1-6	TRBV5-4	CASRYDRNNSPLHF
TRBJ2-3	TRBV5-1	CASSPQQGSRTDTQYF
TRBJ1-6	TRBV9	CASSVEGGYNSPLHF
TRBJ2-5	TRBV4-1	CASSQDGLTQETQYF